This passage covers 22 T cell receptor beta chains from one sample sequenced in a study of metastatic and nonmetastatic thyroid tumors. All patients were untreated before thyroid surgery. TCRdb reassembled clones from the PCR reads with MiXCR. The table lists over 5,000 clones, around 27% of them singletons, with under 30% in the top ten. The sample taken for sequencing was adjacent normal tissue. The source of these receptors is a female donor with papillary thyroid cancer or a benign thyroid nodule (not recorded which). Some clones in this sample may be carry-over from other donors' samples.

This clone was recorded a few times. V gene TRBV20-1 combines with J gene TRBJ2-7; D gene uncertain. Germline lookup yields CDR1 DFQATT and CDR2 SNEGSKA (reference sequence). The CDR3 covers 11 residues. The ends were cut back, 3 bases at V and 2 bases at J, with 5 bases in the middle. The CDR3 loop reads CSASGPYEQYF. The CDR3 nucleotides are TGCAGTGCTAGCGGCCCCTACGAGCAGTACTTC.

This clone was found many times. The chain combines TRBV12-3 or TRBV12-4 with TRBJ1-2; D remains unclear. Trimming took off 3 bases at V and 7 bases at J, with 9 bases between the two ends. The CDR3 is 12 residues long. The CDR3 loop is CASSFGGFGYTF. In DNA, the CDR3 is TGTGCCAGCAGTTTCGGAGGGTTTGGCTACACCTTC.

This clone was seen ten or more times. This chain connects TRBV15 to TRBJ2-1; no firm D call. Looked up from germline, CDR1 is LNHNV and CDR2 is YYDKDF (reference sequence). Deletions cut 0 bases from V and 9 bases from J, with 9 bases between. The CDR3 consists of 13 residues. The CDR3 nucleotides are TGTGCCACCAGCAGAGATGGCGACGCTGAGCAGTTCTTC. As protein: CATSRDGDAEQFF.

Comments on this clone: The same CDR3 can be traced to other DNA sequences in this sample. DNA of the CDR3: TGCGCCAGCAGCTTGACGGGGGCGGTAGGGACAGCGAACACCGGGGAGCTGTTTTTT. Translating it yields CASSLTGAVGTANTGELFF. The chain recombines TRBV5-1 with TRBJ2-2, with D maybe TRBD1 (7 bases). Trimming took off 1 base at V and 0 bases at J, with 19 bases between the two ends. The germline V gene encodes CDR1 SGHRS and CDR2 YFSETQ. This CDR3 comprises 19 residues. Drawing the rest from reference TRBV5-1 and TRBJ2-2, the complete variable domain is KAGVTQTPRYLIKTRGQQVTLSCSPISGHRSVSWYQQTPGQGLQFLFEYFSETQRNKGNFPGRFSGRQFSNSRSEMNVSTLELGDSALYLCASSLTGAVGTANTGELFFGEGSRLTVL.

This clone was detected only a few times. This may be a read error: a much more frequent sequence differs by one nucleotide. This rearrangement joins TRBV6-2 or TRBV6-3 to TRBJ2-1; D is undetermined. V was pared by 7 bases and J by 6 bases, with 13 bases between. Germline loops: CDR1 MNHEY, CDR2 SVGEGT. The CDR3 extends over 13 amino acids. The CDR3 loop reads CASIYARTNEQFF. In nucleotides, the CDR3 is TGTGCCAGCATTTATGCTAGGACCAATGAGCAGTTCTTC.

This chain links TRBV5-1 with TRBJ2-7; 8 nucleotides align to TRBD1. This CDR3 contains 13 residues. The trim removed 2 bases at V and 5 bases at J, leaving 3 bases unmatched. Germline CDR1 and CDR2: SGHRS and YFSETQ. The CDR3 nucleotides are TGCGCCAGCAGCTTTACAGGGGGAGACGAGCAGTACTTC. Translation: CASSFTGGDEQYF.

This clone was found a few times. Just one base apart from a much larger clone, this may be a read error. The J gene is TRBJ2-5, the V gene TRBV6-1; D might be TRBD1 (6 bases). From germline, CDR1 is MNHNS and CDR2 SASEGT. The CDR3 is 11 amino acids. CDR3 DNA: TGTGCCAGCCAGGGGAGCAATGAGAAGTTCTTC. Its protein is CASQGSNEKFF.

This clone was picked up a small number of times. The CDR3 sequence: CATSRTTGQGKETQYF. CDR3 in DNA: TGTGCCACCAGTAGGACTACGGGACAGGGGAAGGAGACCCAGTACTTC. The J gene is TRBJ2-5, the V gene TRBV24-1; 10 bases are shared with TRBD1. Losses at the gene ends were 6 bases for V and 5 bases for J; bases not matched to a gene: 11. The CDR3 contains 16 residues. Germline V gives CDR1 KGHDR, CDR2 SFDVKD.

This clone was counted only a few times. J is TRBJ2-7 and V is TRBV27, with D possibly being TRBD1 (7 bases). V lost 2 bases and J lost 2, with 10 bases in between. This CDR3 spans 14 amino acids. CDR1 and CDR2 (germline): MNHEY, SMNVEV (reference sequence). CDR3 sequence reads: CASSLGGTAYEQYF. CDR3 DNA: TGTGCCAGCAGTTTAGGCGGGACAGCCTACGAGCAGTACTTC.

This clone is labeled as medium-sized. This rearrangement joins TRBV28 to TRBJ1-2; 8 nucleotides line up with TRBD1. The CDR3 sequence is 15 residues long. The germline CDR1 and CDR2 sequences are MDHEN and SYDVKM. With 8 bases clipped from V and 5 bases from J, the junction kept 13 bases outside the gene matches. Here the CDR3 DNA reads TGTGCCAGCCTAGACAGGGGAGGTTGGTCGTATGGCTACACCTTC. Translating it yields CASLDRGGWSYGYTF.

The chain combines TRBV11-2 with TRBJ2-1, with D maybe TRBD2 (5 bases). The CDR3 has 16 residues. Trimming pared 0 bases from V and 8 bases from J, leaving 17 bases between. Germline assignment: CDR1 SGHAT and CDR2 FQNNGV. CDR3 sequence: CASSLDRATSGDEQFF. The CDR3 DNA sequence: TGTGCCAGCAGCTTAGATAGAGCTACCTCCGGGGATGAGCAGTTCTTC. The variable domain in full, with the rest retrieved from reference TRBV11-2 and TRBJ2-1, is EAGVAQSPRYKIIEKRQSVAFWCNPISGHATLYWYQQILGQGPKLLIQFQNNGVVDDSQLPKDRFSAERLKGVDSTLKIQPAKLEDSAVYLCASSLDRATSGDEQFFGPGTRLTVL.

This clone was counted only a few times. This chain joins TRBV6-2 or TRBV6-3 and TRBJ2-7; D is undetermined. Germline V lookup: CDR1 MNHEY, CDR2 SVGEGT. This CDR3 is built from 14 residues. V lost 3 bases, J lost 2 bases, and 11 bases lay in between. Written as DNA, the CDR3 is TGTGCCAGCAGTTATGGTGGGAAAACCTACGAGCAGTACTTC. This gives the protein CASSYGGKTYEQYF.

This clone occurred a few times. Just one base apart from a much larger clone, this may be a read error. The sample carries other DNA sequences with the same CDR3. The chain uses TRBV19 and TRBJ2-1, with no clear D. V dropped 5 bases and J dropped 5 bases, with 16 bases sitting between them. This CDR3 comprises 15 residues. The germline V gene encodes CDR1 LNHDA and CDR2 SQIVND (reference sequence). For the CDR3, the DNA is TGTGCCAGTAGTGACGTAGCCCCTCGGGACAATGAGCAGTTCTTC. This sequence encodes CASSDVAPRDNEQFF.

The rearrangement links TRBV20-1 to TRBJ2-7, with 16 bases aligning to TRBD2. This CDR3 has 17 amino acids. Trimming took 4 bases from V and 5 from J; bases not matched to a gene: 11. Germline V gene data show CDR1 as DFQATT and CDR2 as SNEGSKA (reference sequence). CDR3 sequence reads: CSATNGTSGRAVNEQYF. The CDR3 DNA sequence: TGCAGTGCTACCAACGGGACTAGCGGGAGGGCCGTTAACGAGCAGTACTTC.

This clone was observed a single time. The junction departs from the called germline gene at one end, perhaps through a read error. The CDR3 DNA is TGTGTCAGCAGCCCTAGTCGAGATAGCGGCCCGATCTCCTACGATCAGTACTTC. It yields the protein CVSSPSRDSGPISYDQYF. This chain links TRBV28 with TRBJ2-7; D is possibly TRBD2 (6 bases). CDR3 length equals 18 residues. Looked up from germline, CDR1 is MDHEN and CDR2 is SYDVKM.

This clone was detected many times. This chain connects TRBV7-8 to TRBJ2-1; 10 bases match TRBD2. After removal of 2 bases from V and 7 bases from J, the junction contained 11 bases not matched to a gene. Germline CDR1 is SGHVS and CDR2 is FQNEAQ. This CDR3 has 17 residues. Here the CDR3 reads CASSLSSGGAIRNEQFF. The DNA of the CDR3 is TGTGCCAGCAGCTTATCCAGCGGGGGGGCAATTAGAAATGAGCAGTTCTTC. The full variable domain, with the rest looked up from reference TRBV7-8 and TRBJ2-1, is GAGVSQSPRYKVAKRGQDVALRCDPISGHVSLFWYQQALGQGPEFLTYFQNEAQLDKSGLPSDRFFAERPEGSVSTLKIQRTQQEDSAVYLCASSLSSGGAIRNEQFFGPGTRLTVL.

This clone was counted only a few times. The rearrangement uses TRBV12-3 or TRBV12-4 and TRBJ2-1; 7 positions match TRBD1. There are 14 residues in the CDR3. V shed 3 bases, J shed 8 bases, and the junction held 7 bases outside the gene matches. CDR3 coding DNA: TGTGCCAGCAGTTTTCAGCAAGGGGGCGATGAGCAGTTCTTC. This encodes CASSFQQGGDEQFF.

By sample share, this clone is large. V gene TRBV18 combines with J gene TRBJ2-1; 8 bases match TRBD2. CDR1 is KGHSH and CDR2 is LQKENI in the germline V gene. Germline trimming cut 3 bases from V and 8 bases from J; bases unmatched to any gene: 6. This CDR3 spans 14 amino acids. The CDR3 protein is CASSPGTRNDEQFF. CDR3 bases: TGTGCCAGCTCACCGGGGACTAGAAACGATGAGCAGTTCTTC.

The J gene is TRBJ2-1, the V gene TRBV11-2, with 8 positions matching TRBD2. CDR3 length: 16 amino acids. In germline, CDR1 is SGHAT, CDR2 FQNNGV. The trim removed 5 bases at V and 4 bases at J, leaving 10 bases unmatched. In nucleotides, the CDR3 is TGTGCCAGCAGCCCCCAGACTAGCGCACTATACAATGAGCAGTTCTTC. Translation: CASSPQTSALYNEQFF.

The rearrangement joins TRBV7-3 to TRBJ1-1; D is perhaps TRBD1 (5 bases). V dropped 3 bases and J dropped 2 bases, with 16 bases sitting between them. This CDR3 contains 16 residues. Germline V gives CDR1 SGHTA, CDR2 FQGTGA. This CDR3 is CASSFTPDTLNTEAFF. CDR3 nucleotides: TGTGCCAGCAGCTTTACCCCGGACACTCTAAACACTGAAGCTTTCTTT. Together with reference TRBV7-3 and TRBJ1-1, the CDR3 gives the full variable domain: GAGVSQTPSNKVTEKGKYVELRCDPISGHTALYWYRQSLGQGPEFLIYFQGTGAADDSGLPNDRFFAVRPEGSVSTLKIQRTERGDSAVYLCASSFTPDTLNTEAFFGQGTRLTVV.

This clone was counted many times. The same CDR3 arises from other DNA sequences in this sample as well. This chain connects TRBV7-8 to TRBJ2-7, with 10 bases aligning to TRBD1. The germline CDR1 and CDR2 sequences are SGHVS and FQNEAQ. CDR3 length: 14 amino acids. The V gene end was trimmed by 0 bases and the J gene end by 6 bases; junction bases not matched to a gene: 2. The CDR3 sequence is CASSLAWDRGEQYF. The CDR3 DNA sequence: TGTGCCAGCAGCTTAGCGTGGGACAGGGGCGAGCAGTACTTC.

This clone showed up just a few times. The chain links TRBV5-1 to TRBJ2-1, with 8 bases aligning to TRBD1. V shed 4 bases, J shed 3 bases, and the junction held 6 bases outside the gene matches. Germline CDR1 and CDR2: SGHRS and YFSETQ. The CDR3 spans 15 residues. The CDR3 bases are TGCGCCAGCAGCGTAGCAGGGGGCGACTACAATGAGCAGTTCTTC. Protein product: CASSVAGGDYNEQFF.